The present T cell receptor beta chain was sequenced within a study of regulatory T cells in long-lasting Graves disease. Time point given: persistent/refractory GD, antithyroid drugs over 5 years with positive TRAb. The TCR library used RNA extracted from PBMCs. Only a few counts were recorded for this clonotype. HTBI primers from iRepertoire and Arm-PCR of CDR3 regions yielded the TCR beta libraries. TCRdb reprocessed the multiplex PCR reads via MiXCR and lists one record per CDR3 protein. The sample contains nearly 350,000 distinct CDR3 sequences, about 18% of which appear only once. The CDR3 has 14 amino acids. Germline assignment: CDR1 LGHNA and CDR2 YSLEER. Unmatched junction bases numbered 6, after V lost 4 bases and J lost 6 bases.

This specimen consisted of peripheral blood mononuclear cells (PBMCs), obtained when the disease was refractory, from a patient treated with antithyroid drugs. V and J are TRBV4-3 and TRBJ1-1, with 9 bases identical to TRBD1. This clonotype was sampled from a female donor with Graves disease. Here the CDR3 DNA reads TGCGCCAGCAGCCCCACGGACAGGGGAGCTGAAGCTTTCTTT. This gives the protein CASSPTDRGAEAFF.